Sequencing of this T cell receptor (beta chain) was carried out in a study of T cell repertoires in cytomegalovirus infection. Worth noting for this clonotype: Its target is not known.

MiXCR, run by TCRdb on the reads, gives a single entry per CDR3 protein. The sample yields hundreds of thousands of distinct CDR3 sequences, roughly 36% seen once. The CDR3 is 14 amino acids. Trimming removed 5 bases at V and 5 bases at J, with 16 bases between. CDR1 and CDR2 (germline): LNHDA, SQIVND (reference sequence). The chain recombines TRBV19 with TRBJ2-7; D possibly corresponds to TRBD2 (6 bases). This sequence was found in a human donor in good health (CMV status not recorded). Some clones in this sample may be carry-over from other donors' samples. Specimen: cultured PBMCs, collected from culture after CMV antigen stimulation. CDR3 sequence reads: CASSYVGGSNEQYF. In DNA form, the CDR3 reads TGTGCCAGTAGTTACGTCGGGGGATCCAACGAGCAGTACTTC. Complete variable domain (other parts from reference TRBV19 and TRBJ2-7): DGGITQSPKYLFRKEGQNVTLSCEQNLNHDAMYWYRQDPGQGLRLIYYSQIVNDFQKGDIAEGYSVSREKKESFPLTVTSAQKNPTAFYLCASSYVGGSNEQYFGPGTRLTVT.